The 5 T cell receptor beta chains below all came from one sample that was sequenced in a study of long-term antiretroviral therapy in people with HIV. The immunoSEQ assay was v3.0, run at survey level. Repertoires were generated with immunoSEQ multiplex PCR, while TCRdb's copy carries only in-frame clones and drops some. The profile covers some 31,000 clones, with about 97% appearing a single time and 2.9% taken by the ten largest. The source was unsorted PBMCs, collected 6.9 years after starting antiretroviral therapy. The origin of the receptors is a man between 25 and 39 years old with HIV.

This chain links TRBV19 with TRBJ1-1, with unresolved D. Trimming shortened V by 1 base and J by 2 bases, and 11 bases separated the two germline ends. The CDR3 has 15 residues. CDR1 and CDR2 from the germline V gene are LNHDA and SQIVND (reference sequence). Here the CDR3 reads CASSIAPDGNTEAFF. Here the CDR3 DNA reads TGTGCCAGTAGTATAGCCCCCGACGGCAACACTGAAGCTTTCTTT.

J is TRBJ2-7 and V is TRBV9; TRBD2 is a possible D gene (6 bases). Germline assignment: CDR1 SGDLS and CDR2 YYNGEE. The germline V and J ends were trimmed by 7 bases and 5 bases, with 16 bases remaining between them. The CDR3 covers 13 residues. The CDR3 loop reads CASGRAGSNEQYF. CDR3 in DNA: TGTGCCAGCGGTCGGGCGGGGTCCAACGAGCAGTACTTC. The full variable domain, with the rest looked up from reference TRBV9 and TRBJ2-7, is DSGVTQTPKHLITATGQRVTLRCSPRSGDLSVYWYQQSLDQGLQFLIQYYNGEERAKGNILERFSAQQFPDLHSELNLSSLELGDSALYFCASGRAGSNEQYFGPGTRLTVT.

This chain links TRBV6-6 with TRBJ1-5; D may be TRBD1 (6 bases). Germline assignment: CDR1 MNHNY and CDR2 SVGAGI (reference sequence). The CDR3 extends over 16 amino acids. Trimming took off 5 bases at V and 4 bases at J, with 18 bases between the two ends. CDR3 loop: CASSAVEGGLNQPQHF. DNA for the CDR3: TGTGCCAGCAGTGCCGTAGAGGGGGGCCTTAATCAGCCCCAGCATTTT.

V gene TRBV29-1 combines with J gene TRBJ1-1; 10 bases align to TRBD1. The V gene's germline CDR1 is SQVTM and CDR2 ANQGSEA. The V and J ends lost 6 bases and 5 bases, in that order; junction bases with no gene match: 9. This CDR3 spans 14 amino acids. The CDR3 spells CSVQRDRGVTEAFF. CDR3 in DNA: TGCAGCGTGCAGAGGGACAGGGGAGTGACTGAAGCTTTCTTT.

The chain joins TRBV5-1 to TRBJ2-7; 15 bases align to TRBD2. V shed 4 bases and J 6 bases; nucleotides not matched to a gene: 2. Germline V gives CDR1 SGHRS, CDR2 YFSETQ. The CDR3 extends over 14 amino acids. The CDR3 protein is CASSGTSGRTEQYF. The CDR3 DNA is TGCGCCAGCAGCGGGACTAGCGGGAGGACCGAGCAGTACTTC.